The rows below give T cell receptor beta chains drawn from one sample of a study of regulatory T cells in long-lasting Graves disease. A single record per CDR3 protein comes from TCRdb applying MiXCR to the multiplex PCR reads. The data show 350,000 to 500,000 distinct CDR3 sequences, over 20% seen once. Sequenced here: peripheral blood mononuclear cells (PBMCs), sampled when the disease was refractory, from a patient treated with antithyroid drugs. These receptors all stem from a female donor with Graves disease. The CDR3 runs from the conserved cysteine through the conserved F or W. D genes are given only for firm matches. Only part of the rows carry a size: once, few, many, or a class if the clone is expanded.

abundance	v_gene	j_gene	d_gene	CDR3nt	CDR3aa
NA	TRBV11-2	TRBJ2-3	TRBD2	TGTGCCAGCAGCTTGGCCGGTCCCGGGGCGGGGGGAACAGATACGCAGTATTTT	CASSLAGPGAGGTDTQYF
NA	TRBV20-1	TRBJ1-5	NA	TGCAGTGCTAGCCCTCGACAGTACAATCAGCCCCAGCATTTT	CSASPRQYNQPQHF
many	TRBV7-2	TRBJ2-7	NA	TGTGCCAGCAGCCCCAGGGACAACCTATGGGGCTACGAGCAGTACTTC	CASSPRDNLWGYEQYF
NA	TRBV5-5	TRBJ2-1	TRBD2	TGTGCCAGCAGTTCAGGACTAGCGGGAGGGAGCTCCTACAATGAGCAGTTCTTC	CASSSGLAGGSSYNEQFF
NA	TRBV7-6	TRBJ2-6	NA	TGTGCCAGCAGCTCCATCTCTGGGGCCAACGTCCTGACTTTC	CASSSISGANVLTF
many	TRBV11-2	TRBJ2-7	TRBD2	TGTGCCAGCAGCGCGCTAGCGGGAGGGACCTACGAGCAGTACTTC	CASSALAGGTYEQYF
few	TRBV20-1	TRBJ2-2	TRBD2	TGCAGTGCTCCCGGGCTAGCGGGAGTGGGGACCGGGGAGCTGTTTTTT	CSAPGLAGVGTGELFF
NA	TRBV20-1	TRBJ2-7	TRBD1	TGCAGTGTCCTAGGGGACAGGGGCCAGGACCGGCCTTACTTC	CSVLGDRGQDRPYF
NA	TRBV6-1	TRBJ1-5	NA	TGTGCCAGCAGTGGACAGGTTAATCAGCCCCAGCATTTT	CASSGQVNQPQHF
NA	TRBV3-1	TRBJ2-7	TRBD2	TGTGCCAGCAGCCTAGGACTAGCGGGGGACTACGAGCAGTACTTC	CASSLGLAGDYEQYF
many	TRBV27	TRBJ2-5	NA	TGTGCCAGCAGCCGAATACCGGACGGGGAGACCCAGTACTTC	CASSRIPDGETQYF
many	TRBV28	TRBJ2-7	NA	TGTGCCAGCACCCAACCTAGTTCCTACGAGCAGTACTTC	CASTQPSSYEQYF
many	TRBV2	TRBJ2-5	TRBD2	TGTGCCGGGGGGCGGGAGGCCGAGACCCAGTACTTC	CAGGREAETQYF
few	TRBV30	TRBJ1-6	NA	TGTGCCTGGAGTGCCTGGCAGGGGAATTCACCCCTCCACTTT	CAWSAWQGNSPLHF
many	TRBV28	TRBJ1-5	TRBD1	TGTGCCAGCAGATCGGGACAGGGGCATCAGCCCCAGCATTTT	CASRSGQGHQPQHF
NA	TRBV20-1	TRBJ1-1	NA	TGCAGTGCTAGAGATAGCGGCAGGTCGCTCACTGAAGCTTTCTTT	CSARDSGRSLTEAFF